This T cell receptor beta chain was captured by sequencing in a study of blood T cell repertoires in COVID-19 (dated by TCRdb to between 2020 and 2021). About the study as a whole: Samples from collaborators originated in the United States, Italy and Spain and spanned both the acute and convalescent phases of COVID-19. The samples were drawn from two sources: the first 160 participants of the ongoing ImmuneRACE study, and approximately 1,300 subjects contributed by 6 global collaborators. The material from the prospective study consisted of cDNA or gDNA derived from T cells, B-cell-depleted T cells, or PBMCs. Subjects who had been exposed to COVID-19, were actively infected with it, or had recovered from it provided the deeply sampled blood TCRbeta repertoires that made up the dataset. Where HLA class I and class II types were available, the types were taken from metadata supplied by the sample provider, not from assay-based typing. A freely available public database, intended as a resource for researchers studying the immune response to SARS-CoV-2, is where the repertoires were released. Sample metadata almost always included a de-identified subject ID, COVID-19 status, age in years and sex. Broader findings and caveats from the paper: How much clinical and demographic metadata was included differed by source and by participant, and the metadata was provided uncurated.

Collaborating institutions collected whole blood in K2EDTA tubes following their own protocols. For TCRbeta analysis, collaborator samples were shipped as frozen whole blood, as isolated PBMCs, or as DNA extracted from either sample type. This clone was recorded only once. Its binding antigen is unknown. Within one base of it there is no much larger clone, and no base qualities were kept. The immunoSEQ Assay, a bias-controlled multiplex PCR, was used to amplify TCRbeta CDR3 regions from genomic DNA. Per the source publication's procedure: The number of nucleated cells in each sample was estimated by amplification of reference gene primers within the assay. To quantify the absolute abundance of each unique TCRbeta CDR3 rearrangement, sequence reads were collapsed and filtered. For each sample, productive Simpson clonality was calculated as the square root of Simpson's diversity index over productive rearrangements. TCRdb limited this immuneACCESS table to in-frame rearrangements with V and J called. A share of clones is missing; checked studies link under half to unresolved V genes, and the rest is unexplained. V and J calls and clone size are given by that table; D and trimming were obtained from the DNA. This sample is represented by 120,000 or so clones; over 75% of them were singletons. Of the sample, around 2.5% is held by the ten largest clones.

Cut back by 2 bases and 2 bases, the V and J ends lie 10 bases apart. Taken from cysteine to phenylalanine, the CDR3 has 15 residues. Left in the record is the CDR3 DNA by itself, 45 bases read in frame from the first base. Taken from the germline V gene, the CDR1 and CDR2 loops are MNHNS and SASEGT. The chain links TRBV6-1 with TRBJ1-3; a tentative D match to TRBD1 spans 5 bases. The sequencing sample was made of peripheral blood. The sequence was obtained from a man aged 50 or older with acute or convalescent COVID-19. Read as DNA, the sequence is TGTGCCAGCAGTGAAATGCTGGGGCCTGGAAACACCATATATTTT. It is translated as CASSEMLGPGNTIYF.